This is a list of T cell receptor beta chains from one sample in a study of blood T cell repertoires in COVID-19. Measured with immunoSEQ multiplex PCR; TCRdb has only the in-frame clones, and not every one. The profile shows a few hundred thousand clones, 75% to 90% of them singletons. Material for sequencing was peripheral blood. The source of these receptors is a middle-aged woman who had recovered from COVID-19. Each CDR3 is given with its conserved first and last residue. A D gene is named only where the DNA matches it firmly. Size is omitted from some rows. Given values are once, few, many or a class for expanded clones.

cdr3_nt cdr3_aa clone_size j_call d_call v_call
TGCGCCAGCAGCTTCACAGGGGGGCTAGCCAAAAACATTCAGTACTTC CASSFTGGLAKNIQYF - TRBJ2-4 TRBD1 TRBV5-1
TGTGCCAGCAGCCCCGGACAGGGGGCAGATACGCAGTATTTT CASSPGQGADTQYF - TRBJ2-3 TRBD1 TRBV7-3
TGTGCCAGCAGCTTGGGGGACTCCACAGGGCAGTTCTTC CASSLGDSTGQFF - TRBJ2-1 - TRBV7-9
TGTGCCAGCAGTGAAACGGGTTATAGCAATCAGCCCCAGCATTTT CASSETGYSNQPQHF - TRBJ1-5 - TRBV2
TGTGCCAGCAGCTTAGGGCAGCCCGGCACAGATACGCAGTATTTT CASSLGQPGTDTQYF - TRBJ2-3 - TRBV7-3
TGTGCCAGCAGCCCGAAGGGGGTAGAGACCCAGTACTTC CASSPKGVETQYF few TRBJ2-5 - TRBV5-4
TGTGCCAGCAGTCCCCATACAATAAGCACAGATACGCAGTATTTT CASSPHTISTDTQYF - TRBJ2-3 - TRBV3-1/TRBV3-2
TGTGCCAGCTCCCCCTCGGGCTCTGGAAACACCATATATTTT CASSPSGSGNTIYF - TRBJ1-3 - TRBV18
TGTGCCAGCAGCTTGGCCCTAGCCGGTAGCTTCTCCTACGAGCAGTACTTC CASSLALAGSFSYEQYF - TRBJ2-7 - TRBV5-5
TGCAGTGTCCTGTTCCATGAGCAGTTCTTC CSVLFHEQFF - TRBJ2-1 - TRBV20-1
TGTGCCAGCAGCTTAAACAAACTAGGGACCGGGGAGCTGTTTTTT CASSLNKLGTGELFF - TRBJ2-2 - TRBV7-6
TGTGCCTGGAGTGTACACAGGGTTCCTGAAGCTTTCTTT CAWSVHRVPEAFF - TRBJ1-1 - TRBV30
TGCAGCGTTGAAGTAACAGGGGCCTCCTACGAGCAGTACTTC CSVEVTGASYEQYF - TRBJ2-7 TRBD1 TRBV29-1